One TCR beta chain is described in this entry. In this sample, this clonotype turned up many times. Its target antigen remains unknown. No base quality values were provided; no much bigger clone lies one nucleotide off. Relative to germline, V is missing 5 bases and J is missing 0 bases, with 7 bases of the junction outside any gene match. There are 16 amino acids in the CDR3, from cysteine to phenylalanine inclusive. CDR3 DNA is the only sequence kept; it has 48 bases, read in frame from the first base. CDR1 and CDR2 were assigned from the germline V gene as MGHRA and YSYEKL. Libraries were built with RACE. The sequencer was a NextSeq 500. During library preparation, unique molecular identifiers were attached to individual cDNA molecules so that TCRs could be counted in a quantitative, reproducible way. For every blood RNA sample, sequencing covered both the TCR alpha and TCR beta chains. Processing in the source paper ran as follows. Samples had a median of approximately 93,000 TCRs, with a range from roughly 20,000 to 700,000. V, J and CDR3 annotation of the TCR reads was performed with the Decombinator software suite. For PS versus PT1 abundance plots, all samples were subsampled to the same number of TCRs (28,000). Expanded TCRs were defined as absent before sensitization and observed at least eight times at the 2-week time point. TCRdb took the public reads, trimmed them with fastp at Q25, ran MiXCR for clone calling and kept in-frame beta chains. Here each entry gathers all rows of one CDR3 protein and keeps the most common genes and DNA. The V and J calls and clone size come from TCRdb's table, not from the authors' own analysis. The sample table lists some 400,000 distinct CDR3 sequences, 4% to 6% of them with a count of one. The ten largest clones represent 2.6% of the sample.

This entry is derived from a study of human T cells and chemical hapten exposure (dated by TCRdb to the early 2020s). Background on the whole study: For sensitization, 2% DPC in acetone was applied to a roughly 2 cm by roughly 2 cm area of upper inner arm skin. Throughout the study period of about 25 weeks, patients also received therapeutic DPC doses to the scalp every week. Patch testing was done on the upper back using Finn chambers containing 0.01% DPC, and results were scored after 6 days according to International Contact Dermatitis Research Group standards. The mostly female patient cohort included alopecia areata with under or over 50% scalp involvement, alopecia totalis and alopecia universalis. Libraries were pooled for sequencing, and per-sample TCR yields varied mainly because of small differences in library volumes within the pool. Peripheral blood TCR repertoire changes were tracked in vivo in alopecia patients during primary and secondary sensitization to the hapten diphenylcyclopropenone (DPC). Blood samples were taken from patients before sensitization (week 0) and then at 2, 6 and about 24 weeks after DPC sensitization. Roughly 30 alopecia patients gave blood for TCR sequencing at one to four time points (pre-sensitization, 2, 6 and 24 weeks). Study-level results and caveats: After repeated subsampling, changes were observed in the strength of the expansion versus patch-test correlation and in the threshold at which the correlation became significant. DPC sensitization did not change how many TCRs were above 1 in 1000 frequency, and no evidence was found of alterations in global repertoire structure. Patch test score correlated positively with the number of PT1 expanded TCRs, reaching significance at thresholds 8, 16 and 32 but not at 4. Significantly more large CDR3 similarity clusters were formed by expanded TCRs than by pre-sensitization or healthy control sets, consistent with antigen-driven responses. Because all patients had alopecia, a presumed autoimmune disease, the immune response of the patients might differ from that of healthy individuals.

Per the publication, the time point label means: pre-sensitization, week 0. The treatment or condition label, read with the paper, signifies: therapeutic diphenylcyclopropenone sensitization with weekly scalp DPC. Blood at each patch-test visit was drawn before the patch test was applied. Patients were eligible if aged 18 to 70, diagnosed with alopecia and judged suitable for DPC therapy, and pregnant patients were excluded. Total RNA was extracted from unfractionated whole blood that had been collected in Tempus Blood RNA tubes. The V and J segments used are TRBV4-1 and TRBJ1-3; 7 junctional bases match TRBD1. This receptor was obtained from a woman aged 45-59 years with alopecia areata. Some clones in this sample may be carry-over from other donors' samples. Specimen: whole blood, collected in connection with sensitization to the hapten diphenylcyclopropenone (DPC). In nucleotide form, the sequence is TGCGCCAGCAGCGGCGAACAGGGGCTCTCTGGAAACACCATATATTTT. Its product reads: CASSGEQGLSGNTIYF.